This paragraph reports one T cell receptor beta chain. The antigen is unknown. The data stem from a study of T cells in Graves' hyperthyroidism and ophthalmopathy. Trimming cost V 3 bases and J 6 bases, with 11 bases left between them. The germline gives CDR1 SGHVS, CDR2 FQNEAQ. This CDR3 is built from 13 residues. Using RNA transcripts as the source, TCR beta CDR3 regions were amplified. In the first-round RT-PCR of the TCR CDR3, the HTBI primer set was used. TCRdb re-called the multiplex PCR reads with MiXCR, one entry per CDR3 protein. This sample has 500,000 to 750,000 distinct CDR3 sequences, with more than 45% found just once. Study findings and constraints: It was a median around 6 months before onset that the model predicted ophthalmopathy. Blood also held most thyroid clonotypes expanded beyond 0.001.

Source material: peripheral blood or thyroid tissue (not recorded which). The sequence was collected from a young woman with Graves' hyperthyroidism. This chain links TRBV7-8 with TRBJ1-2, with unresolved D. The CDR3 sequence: CASSFYTDDGYTF. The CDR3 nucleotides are TGTGCCAGCAGCTTTTATACGGATGATGGCTACACCTTC.